This T cell receptor beta chain was documented in a study of T cell repertoires in cytomegalovirus infection. Study as a whole: Based on public TCR beta signatures, there were indications of CMV infection and of a matching HLA type. Study conclusions and caveats: There were carriers of CMV plus the relevant HLA, and cumulative public TCR beta family frequency identified them. It was HLA-C-restricted CMV-specific TCR beta clonotypes that dominated the response ex vivo.

TCRdb re-called the reads through MiXCR, storing one row per CDR3 protein. The top ten hold approximately 25% of the sample, which has some 180,000 distinct CDR3 sequences, about 18% seen once. This clonotype was seen only a few times. Its antigen is still unknown. The V gene's germline CDR1 is MNHGY and CDR2 SAAAGT. The CDR3 extends over 18 amino acids. The V and J ends lost 3 bases and 0 bases respectively, with 15 bases between them. The chain has TRBV6-8 and TRBJ1-6; TRBD1 might be the D (5 bases). The specimen sequenced was CD8+ T cells from PBMCs. The origin of this receptor is a human donor in good health (CMV status not recorded). Some clones in this sample may be carry-over from other donors' samples. CDR3 bases: TGTGCCAGCAGTTATCGGGCGACAGTTCTCTCCTATAATTCACCCCTCCACTTT. It is translated as CASSYRATVLSYNSPLHF.